The 14 T cell receptor beta chains listed next were all sequenced from one sample in a study of shared clonotypes between healthy human individuals. Sequencing used immunoSEQ multiplex PCR; TCRdb keeps in-frame clones, though not all of them. Here the sample spans about 640,000 clones, 72% being singletons. Sequencing was done on a sample of memory CD4+ T cells sorted from blood. Stated subset: CD45RA-negative fraction. These receptor sequences come from a woman in her 30s in good health.

The rearrangement links TRBV28 to TRBJ1-2; D call uncertain. Trimming pared 2 bases from V and 0 bases from J, leaving 10 bases between. CDR1 and CDR2 (germline): MDHEN, SYDVKM. This CDR3 region has 15 residues. The DNA for the CDR3 is TGTGCCAGCAGTTTACTCGCCGGGACTAACTATGGCTACACCTTC. It encodes CASSLLAGTNYGYTF.

The chain couples TRBV19 to TRBJ2-7; D gene ambiguous. From germline, CDR1 is LNHDA and CDR2 SQIVND (reference sequence). Trimming removed 1 base from V and 5 bases from J, with 12 bases in between. The CDR3 is 14 amino acids. CDR3 sequence (DNA): TGTGCCAGTAGTATAGCTCTACTGGTGGACGAGCAGTACTTC. This codes for CASSIALLVDEQYF. The full variable domain, its missing parts supplied by reference TRBV19 and TRBJ2-7, is DGGITQSPKYLFRKEGQNVTLSCEQNLNHDAMYWYRQDPGQGLRLIYYSQIVNDFQKGDIAEGYSVSREKKESFPLTVTSAQKNPTAFYLCASSIALLVDEQYFGPGTRLTVT.

V and J are TRBV7-2 and TRBJ2-1; TRBD2 is a possible D gene (5 bases). From germline, CDR1 is SGHTA and CDR2 FQGNSA. The CDR3 is 14 amino acids. Trimming shortened V by 5 bases and J by 0 bases, and 8 bases separated the two germline ends. The CDR3 sequence is CASSRSGSYNEQFF. CDR3 nucleotide sequence: TGTGCCAGCAGCAGGAGCGGCTCCTACAATGAGCAGTTCTTC.

This chain uses TRBV15 with TRBJ2-2; 7 positions agree with TRBD1. V shed 10 bases and J 4 bases; nucleotides not matched to a gene: 9. This CDR3 has 14 residues. Germline V gene lookup returns CDR1 LNHNV and CDR2 YYDKDF (reference sequence). CDR3 in amino acids: CASQTGLGTGELFF. Written as DNA, the CDR3 is TGTGCCAGCCAGACAGGGCTTGGCACCGGGGAGCTGTTTTTT.

J is TRBJ1-2 and V is TRBV19, with a possible D match to TRBD1 (6 bases). Trimming stripped 6 bases from V and 3 bases from J, with 11 bases between. Germline V lookup: CDR1 LNHDA, CDR2 SQIVND (reference sequence). The CDR3 covers 13 residues. CDR3 bases: TGTGCCAGTAGGGACACAGGGCACTATGGCTACACCTTC. The encoded protein is CASRDTGHYGYTF.

This clone was seen only once. The gene calls are TRBV5-4 and TRBJ2-7; either TRBD1 or TRBD2 may supply D (5 bases each). V gave up 0 bases and J gave up 4 bases, with 8 bases separating them. This CDR3 has 13 residues. Germline CDR1 reads SGHNT; CDR2 reads YYREEE (reference sequence). The CDR3 loop reads CASSLGREYEQYF. The CDR3 region has the DNA TGTGCCAGCAGCTTGGGCAGGGAGTACGAGCAGTACTTC.

Only a few counts were recorded for this clone. Other DNA sequences in this specimen translate into the identical CDR3. The chain joins TRBV27 to TRBJ2-6; TRBD1 or TRBD2 may be the D gene (5 bases each). There are 15 residues in the CDR3. The germline V and J ends were trimmed by 3 bases and 3 bases, with 9 bases remaining between them. The germline V gene has CDR1 MNHEY and CDR2 SMNVEV (reference sequence). The CDR3 reads CASSFWGNGANVLTF. CDR3 sequence (DNA): TGTGCCAGCAGTTTTTGGGGGAATGGGGCCAACGTCCTGACTTTC.

This clone was picked up one time. The same CDR3 can be traced to other DNA sequences in this sample. The chain combines TRBV19 with TRBJ2-3; a possible D gene is TRBD2 (5 bases). Trimming stripped 5 bases from V and 3 bases from J, with 9 bases between. The V gene's germline CDR1 is LNHDA and CDR2 SQIVND (reference sequence). This CDR3 has 13 amino acids. The CDR3 DNA sequence: TGTGCCAGTAGTTCCCCGGGGACAGATACGCAGTATTTT. Translated, it gives CASSSPGTDTQYF.

Of note for this clone: The sample contains more than one DNA sequence encoding this CDR3. V and J are TRBV28 and TRBJ2-7; possibly TRBD1 or TRBD2 for D (6 bases each). CDR3 length equals 14 residues. V lost 5 bases, J lost 2 bases, and 13 bases lay in between. The V gene's germline CDR1 is MDHEN and CDR2 SYDVKM. The DNA of the CDR3 is TGTGCCAGCAGTCTAGGGGGGAGAGCCTACGAGCAGTACTTC. This gives the protein CASSLGGRAYEQYF.

The rearrangement joins TRBV6-4 to TRBJ2-1; D is possibly TRBD2 (6 bases). Germline assignment: CDR1 MRHNA and CDR2 SNTAGT. The CDR3 runs to 15 residues. V was pared by 2 bases and J by 1 base, with 9 bases between. This chain's CDR3 is CASSDVGGSYNEQFF. CDR3 DNA: TGTGCCAGCAGTGACGTGGGGGGTTCCTACAATGAGCAGTTCTTC.

The chain uses TRBV7-2 and TRBJ1-4; D is unresolved. V was shortened by 2 bases and J by 4 bases, with 11 bases between the two germline ends. From germline, CDR1 is SGHTA and CDR2 FQGNSA. The CDR3 totals 15 residues. The CDR3 region is CASSLLTGDNEKLFF. The CDR3 DNA follows: TGTGCCAGCAGCTTACTGACGGGAGATAATGAAAAACTGTTTTTT.

The chain couples TRBV15 to TRBJ2-3; maybe TRBD1 (6 bases). The CDR3 is 13 amino acids. Per germline, CDR1 LNHNV and CDR2 YYDKDF (reference sequence). Trimming removed 4 bases at V and 7 bases at J, with 12 bases between. CDR3 nucleotide sequence: TGTGCCACCAGCAAACAGGGACAACATACGCAGTATTTT. Translation gives CATSKQGQHTQYF. Supplemented by reference TRBV15 and TRBJ2-3, the full variable domain reads DAMVIQNPRYQVTQFGKPVTLSCSQTLNHNVMYWYQQKSSQAPKLLFHYYDKDFNNEADTPDNFQSRRPNTSFCFLDIRSPGLGDTAMYLCATSKQGQHTQYFGPGTRLTVL.

The chain links TRBV5-1 to TRBJ2-2; D remains unclear. Germline V gene sequence: CDR1 SGHRS, CDR2 YFSETQ. This CDR3 has 16 residues. Between the trimmed V and J ends, which lost 4 bases and 0 bases, there was a span of 13 bases. CDR3 sequence: CASSRDGFANTGELFF. As DNA, the CDR3 is TGCGCCAGCAGCCGCGACGGGTTCGCGAACACCGGGGAGCTGTTTTTT.

The V gene is TRBV7-9, the J gene TRBJ2-1; TRBD2 matches 10 bases. Looked up from germline, CDR1 is SEHNR and CDR2 is FQNEAQ (reference sequence). The ends lost 0 bases at V and 6 bases at J; junction bases unmatched: 11. The CDR3 runs to 18 residues. The CDR3 here is CASSLAWTSGLASNEQFF. The CDR3 DNA reads as TGTGCCAGCAGCTTAGCGTGGACTAGCGGACTAGCGTCCAATGAGCAGTTCTTC.